One sample yielded the 16 T cell receptor beta chains listed below, sequenced in a study of shared clonotypes between healthy human individuals. CD45RO-negative, CCR7-positively selected cells formed the naive CD8 fraction, excluding terminally differentiated effector memory CD45RA+ cells. The protocol was immunoSEQ multiplex PCR, while the TCRdb copy is restricted to in-frame clones and leaves out a portion. The sample records around 580,000 clones, more than 95% being singletons. What was sequenced was naive CD8+ T cells sorted from blood. These receptor sequences come from a man aged 25 to 40 in good health.

The V gene is TRBV25-1, the J gene TRBJ2-1; D gene unclear. V was pared by 0 bases and J by 0 bases, with 15 bases between. The CDR3 is made up of 18 amino acids. CDR1 and CDR2 (germline): MGHDK, SYGVNS. CDR3 sequence reads: CASSEYPRNRHSYNEQFF. Written as DNA, the CDR3 is TGTGCCAGCAGTGAATATCCTCGCAACCGCCACTCCTACAATGAGCAGTTCTTC.

The V and J genes are TRBV9 and TRBJ1-2, with 7 positions matching TRBD1. The CDR3 consists of 17 residues. Germline CDR1 and CDR2: SGDLS and YYNGEE. Losses at the gene ends were 0 bases for V and 5 bases for J; bases not matched to a gene: 13. CDR3 loop: CASSVADRDRDQYGYTF. The CDR3, as DNA: TGTGCCAGCAGCGTAGCAGACCGCGACAGGGATCAGTATGGCTACACCTTC.

The rearrangement joins TRBV11-1 to TRBJ1-1, with D uncertain. V lost 6 bases to trimming and J lost 0 bases, with 11 bases between them. Germline-derived CDR1 and CDR2 are SGHAT and FQDESV (reference sequence). There are 14 residues in the CDR3. The CDR3 coding sequence is TGTGCCAGCAGGTCCGTCAGCATGAACACTGAAGCTTTCTTT. It yields the protein CASRSVSMNTEAFF.

The chain couples TRBV9 to TRBJ2-3; D perhaps matches TRBD1 (5 bases). The CDR3 loop spans 16 amino acids. Germline CDR1 SGDLS, CDR2 YYNGEE. Trimming shortened V by 3 bases and J by 2 bases, and 16 bases separated the two germline ends. The CDR3 region has the DNA TGTGCCAGCAGCGCTTACAGGAACCCTGACACAGATACGCAGTATTTT. Its translation: CASSAYRNPDTDTQYF. The variable domain in full, completed from reference TRBV9 and TRBJ2-3, reads DSGVTQTPKHLITATGQRVTLRCSPRSGDLSVYWYQQSLDQGLQFLIQYYNGEERAKGNILERFSAQQFPDLHSELNLSSLELGDSALYFCASSAYRNPDTDTQYFGPGTRLTVL.

This chain connects TRBV28 to TRBJ2-7; 9 positions match TRBD2. V lost 2 bases and J lost 3; bases outside the gene matches: 8. Looked up from germline, CDR1 is MDHEN and CDR2 is SYDVKM. The CDR3 runs 16 residues. For the CDR3, the DNA is TGTGCCAGCAGTTTACGCCTAAGACTAGCGGTCTACGAGCAGTACTTC. Protein product: CASSLRLRLAVYEQYF.

The J gene is TRBJ1-2, the V gene TRBV6-4; D not certain. V lost 6 bases and J 4 bases, leaving 18 bases between the germline ends. CDR3 length equals 15 residues. Germline V gives CDR1 MRHNA, CDR2 SNTAGT. The CDR3 region has the DNA TGTGCCAGCAGAGGTAAACACAGCCCGACCTATGGCTACACCTTC. Translating it yields CASRGKHSPTYGYTF.

This chain connects TRBV2 to TRBJ2-7; D ambiguous. This CDR3 region has 16 residues. Germline V gene sequence: CDR1 SNHLY, CDR2 FYNNEI. V was pared by 2 bases and J by 3 bases, with 17 bases between. The DNA of the CDR3 is TGTGCCAGCAGTGAATCTCTGGGTCCCCCGCTCTACGAGCAGTACTTC. Protein sequence: CASSESLGPPLYEQYF. Looking up the rest from reference TRBV2 and TRBJ2-7 gives the full variable domain: EPEVTQTPSHQVTQMGQEVILRCVPISNHLYFYWYRQILGQKVEFLVSFYNNEISEKSEIFDDQFSVERPDGSNFTLKIRSTKLEDSAMYFCASSESLGPPLYEQYFGPGTRLTVT.

The chain links TRBV30 to TRBJ1-1; possibly TRBD1 for D (6 bases). V lost 1 base and J lost 1, with 19 bases in between. Germline CDR1 and CDR2: GTSNPN and SVGIG (reference sequence). The CDR3 extends over 17 amino acids. Written as DNA, the CDR3 is TGTGCCTGGAGTGCCCTTGTAGGGGGAGGACCGAACACTGAAGCTTTCTTT. This sequence encodes CAWSALVGGGPNTEAFF.

V and J are TRBV9 and TRBJ2-5; D is unclear. Germline values: CDR1 SGDLS, CDR2 YYNGEE. The CDR3 extends over 16 amino acids. V lost 3 bases, J lost 0 bases, and 15 bases lay in between. Written as DNA, the CDR3 is TGTGCCAGCAGCGACGCCGAGAGCGAATACCAAGAGACCCAGTACTTC. This codes for CASSDAESEYQETQYF. Based on the CDR3 plus reference TRBV9 and TRBJ2-5, the full variable domain is DSGVTQTPKHLITATGQRVTLRCSPRSGDLSVYWYQQSLDQGLQFLIQYYNGEERAKGNILERFSAQQFPDLHSELNLSSLELGDSALYFCASSDAESEYQETQYFGPGTRLLVL.

This chain uses TRBV6-1 with TRBJ1-2; possible D gene TRBD1, 5 bases. The V gene's germline CDR1 is MNHNS and CDR2 SASEGT. This CDR3 has 15 residues. Between the trimmed V and J ends, which lost 3 bases and 4 bases, there was a span of 15 bases. The CDR3 DNA follows: TGTGCCAGCAGTGATGCCTACGGCGGGGGCTATGGCTACACCTTC. Its protein is CASSDAYGGGYGYTF.

The chain links TRBV14 to TRBJ2-3; 8 positions agree with TRBD2. The V and J ends lost 5 bases and 6 bases, in that order; junction bases with no gene match: 10. The CDR3 sequence is 15 residues long. CDR1 is SGHDN and CDR2 is FVKESK in the germline V gene. This CDR3 is CASSSLGLAPDTQYF. CDR3 DNA: TGTGCCAGCAGCTCTCTCGGACTAGCTCCGGATACGCAGTATTTT.

The chain couples TRBV28 to TRBJ2-3, with D perhaps TRBD1 (6 bases). This CDR3 region has 17 residues. The germline V gene encodes CDR1 MDHEN and CDR2 SYDVKM. Trimming stripped 2 bases from V and 4 bases from J, with 19 bases between. CDR3 sequence (DNA): TGTGCCAGCAGTTTAGAGGCCTCCTACAGGGTCGCAGATACGCAGTATTTT. It specifies CASSLEASYRVADTQYF.

V gene TRBV5-6 combines with J gene TRBJ2-1; possible D gene TRBD2, 5 bases. Germline V gene sequence: CDR1 SGHDT, CDR2 YYEEEE. With 2 bases removed from V and 0 bases from J, the gap between germline ends came to 15 bases. The CDR3 is 17 amino acids. CDR3 residues: CASSFSAGFPSYNEQFF. Written as DNA, the CDR3 is TGTGCCAGCAGCTTCTCCGCGGGCTTCCCCTCCTACAATGAGCAGTTCTTC.

The chain employs TRBV6-5 and TRBJ2-3; no reliable D call. Germline CDR1 is MNHEY and CDR2 is SVGAGI. The CDR3 has 13 residues. Trimming left V 11 bases short and J 2 bases short, with 14 bases between. The CDR3 region is CAAAWRSTDTQYF. CDR3 coding DNA: TGTGCCGCTGCCTGGCGGTCCACAGATACGCAGTATTTT.

The chain links TRBV7-2 to TRBJ2-1; TRBD1 aligns across 8 bases. Germline CDR1 SGHTA, CDR2 FQGNSA. With 1 base clipped from V and 4 bases from J, the junction kept 12 bases outside the gene matches. The CDR3 runs 18 residues. The CDR3 sequence is CASSLVFGTGIGYNEQFF. CDR3 DNA sequence: TGTGCCAGCAGCTTAGTATTCGGGACAGGTATAGGGTACAATGAGCAGTTCTTC.

This sequence joins TRBV5-5 and TRBJ2-5; D uncertain. V was cut by 1 base and J by 3 bases, with 10 bases left in between. The CDR3 totals 14 residues. Per the germline V gene, CDR1 is SGHKS and CDR2 is YYEKEE (reference sequence). CDR3 protein: CASSLRTDEETQYF. The DNA of the CDR3 is TGTGCCAGCAGCTTGAGAACGGATGAAGAGACCCAGTACTTC.